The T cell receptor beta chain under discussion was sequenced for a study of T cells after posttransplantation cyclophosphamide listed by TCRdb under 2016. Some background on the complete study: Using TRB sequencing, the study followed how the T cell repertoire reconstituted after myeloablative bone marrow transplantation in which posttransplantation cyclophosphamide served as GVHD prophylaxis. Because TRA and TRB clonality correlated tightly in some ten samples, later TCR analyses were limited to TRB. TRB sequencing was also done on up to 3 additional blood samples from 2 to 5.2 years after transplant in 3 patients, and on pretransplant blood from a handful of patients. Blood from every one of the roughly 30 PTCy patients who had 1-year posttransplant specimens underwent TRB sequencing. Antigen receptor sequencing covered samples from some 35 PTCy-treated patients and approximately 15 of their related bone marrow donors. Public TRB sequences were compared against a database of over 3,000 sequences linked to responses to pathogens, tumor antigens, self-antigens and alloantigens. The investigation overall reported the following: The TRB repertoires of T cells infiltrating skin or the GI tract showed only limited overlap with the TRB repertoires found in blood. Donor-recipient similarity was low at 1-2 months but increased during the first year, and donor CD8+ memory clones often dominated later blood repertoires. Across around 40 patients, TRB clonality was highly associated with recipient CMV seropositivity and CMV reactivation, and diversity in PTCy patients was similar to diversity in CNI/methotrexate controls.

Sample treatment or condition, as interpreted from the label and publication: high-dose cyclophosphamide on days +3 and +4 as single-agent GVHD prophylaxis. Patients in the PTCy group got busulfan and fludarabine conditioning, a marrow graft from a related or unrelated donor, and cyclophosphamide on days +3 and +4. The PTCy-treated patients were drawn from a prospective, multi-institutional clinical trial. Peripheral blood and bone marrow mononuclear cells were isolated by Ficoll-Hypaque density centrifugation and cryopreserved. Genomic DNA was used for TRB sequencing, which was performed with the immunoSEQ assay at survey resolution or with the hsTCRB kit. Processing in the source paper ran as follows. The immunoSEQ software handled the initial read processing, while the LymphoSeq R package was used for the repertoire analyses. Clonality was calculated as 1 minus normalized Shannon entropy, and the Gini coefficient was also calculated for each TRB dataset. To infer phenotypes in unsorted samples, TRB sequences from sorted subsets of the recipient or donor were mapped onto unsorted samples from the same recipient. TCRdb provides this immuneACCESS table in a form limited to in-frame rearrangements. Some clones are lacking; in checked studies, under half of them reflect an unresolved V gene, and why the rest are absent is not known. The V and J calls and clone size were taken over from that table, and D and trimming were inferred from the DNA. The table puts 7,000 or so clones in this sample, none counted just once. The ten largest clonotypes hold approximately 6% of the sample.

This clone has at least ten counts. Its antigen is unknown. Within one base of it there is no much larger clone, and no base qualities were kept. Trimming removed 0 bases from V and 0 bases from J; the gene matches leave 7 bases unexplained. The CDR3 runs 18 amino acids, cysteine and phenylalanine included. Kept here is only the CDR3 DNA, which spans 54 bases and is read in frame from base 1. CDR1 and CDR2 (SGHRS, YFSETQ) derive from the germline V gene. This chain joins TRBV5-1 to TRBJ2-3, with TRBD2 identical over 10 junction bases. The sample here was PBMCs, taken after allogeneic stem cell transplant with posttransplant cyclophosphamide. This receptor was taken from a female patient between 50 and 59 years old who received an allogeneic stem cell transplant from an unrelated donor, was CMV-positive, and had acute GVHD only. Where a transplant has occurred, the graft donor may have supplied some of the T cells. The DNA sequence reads TGCGCCAGCAGCTTGGAAGGTAGCGGGGGGATTAGCACAGATACGCAGTATTTT. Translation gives CASSLEGSGGISTDTQYF.